This T cell receptor (beta chain) was profiled in a study of T cells in Graves' hyperthyroidism and ophthalmopathy. Whole-study findings and limits: From stable hyperthyroidism, ophthalmopathy was separated by a 13 V-J model. With a median lead of around 5.9 months before onset, the model predicted ophthalmopathy.

Clinicians diagnosed patients from clinical symptoms, serum thyroxine and TRAb, thyroid ultrasound and orbital computed tomography. This CDR3 region has 18 residues. V shed 1 base and J 5 bases; nucleotides not matched to a gene: 8. The germline gives CDR1 SEHNR, CDR2 FQNEAQ (reference sequence). Regarding this clonotype: The antigen is unknown.

The investigators amplified TCR beta CDR3 regions from RNA transcripts. The TCR CDR3 first-round RT-PCR relied on the HTBI primer set. In TCRdb, the multiplex PCR reads were re-called with MiXCR into one record per CDR3 protein. The table lists hundreds of thousands of distinct CDR3 sequences, more than 12% of them singletons. This TCR came from a woman aged 50 to 60 with Graves' ophthalmopathy. V and J are TRBV7-9 and TRBJ2-2, with 12 bases matching TRBD2. Sequencing was performed on blood. The CDR3 sequence: CASSLGLAGEGVTGELFF. CDR3 DNA: TGTGCCAGCAGCTTAGGACTAGCGGGAGAAGGTGTAACCGGGGAGCTGTTTTTT.